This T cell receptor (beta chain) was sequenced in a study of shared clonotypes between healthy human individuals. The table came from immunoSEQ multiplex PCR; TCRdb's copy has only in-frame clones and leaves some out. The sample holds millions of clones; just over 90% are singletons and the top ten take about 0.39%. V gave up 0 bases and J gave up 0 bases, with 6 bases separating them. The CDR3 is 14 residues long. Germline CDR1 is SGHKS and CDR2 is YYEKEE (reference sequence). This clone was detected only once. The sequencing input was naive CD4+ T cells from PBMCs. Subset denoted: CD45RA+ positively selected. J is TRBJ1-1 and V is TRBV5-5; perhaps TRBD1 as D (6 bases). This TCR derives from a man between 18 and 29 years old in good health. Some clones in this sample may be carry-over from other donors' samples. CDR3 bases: TGTGCCAGCAGCTTGGAGGGGGTGAACACTGAAGCTTTCTTT. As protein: CASSLEGVNTEAFF.